A single T cell receptor beta chain is shown here with its context. The CDR3 extends over 14 amino acids. Trimming took off 6 bases at V and 4 bases at J, with 10 bases between the two ends. CDR1 and CDR2 from the germline V gene are SEHNR and FQNEAQ (reference sequence). This sample is drawn from a study of T cell repertoires in cytomegalovirus infection. TCRdb redid the calling of the reads with MiXCR, one entry per CDR3 protein. The sample yields hundreds of thousands of distinct CDR3 sequences, 15% to 20% seen once. The chain recombines TRBV7-9 with TRBJ2-6; D gene ambiguous. The sequenced sample was PBMCs. The clonotype comes from a human donor in good health (CMV status not recorded). Some clones in this sample may be carry-over from other donors' samples. The DNA for the CDR3 is TGTGCCAGCAGTTTTGAGACAGGGGCCAACGTCCTGACTTTC. Its protein is CASSFETGANVLTF.